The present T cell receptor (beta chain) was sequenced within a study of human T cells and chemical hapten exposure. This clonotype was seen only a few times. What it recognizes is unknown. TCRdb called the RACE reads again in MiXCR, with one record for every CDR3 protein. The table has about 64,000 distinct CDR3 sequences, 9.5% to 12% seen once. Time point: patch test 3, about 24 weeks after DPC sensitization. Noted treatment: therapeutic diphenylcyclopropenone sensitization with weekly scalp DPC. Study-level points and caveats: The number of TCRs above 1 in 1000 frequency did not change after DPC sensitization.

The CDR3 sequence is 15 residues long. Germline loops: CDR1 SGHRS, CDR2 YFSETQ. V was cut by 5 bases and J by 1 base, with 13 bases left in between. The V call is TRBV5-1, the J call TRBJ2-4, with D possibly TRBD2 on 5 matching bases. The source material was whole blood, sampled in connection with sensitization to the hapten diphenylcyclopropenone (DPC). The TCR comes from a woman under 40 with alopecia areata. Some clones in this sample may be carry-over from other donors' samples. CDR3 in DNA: TGCGCCAGCAGAATTGAGGAGGAGGCCAAAAACATTCAGTACTTC. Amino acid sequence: CASRIEEEAKNIQYF.